Described below is a single TCR beta chain sequence and its context. Its specificity is unknown. The CDR3 contains 13 residues. In germline, CDR1 is SQVTM, CDR2 ANQGSEA. With 7 bases removed from V and 2 bases from J, the gap between germline ends came to 14 bases. The data were obtained in a study of shared clonotypes between healthy human individuals. Study-level background: Per-donor plates numbered three CD4 naive, three CD4 memory, two CD8 naive and one CD8 memory.

The input for sorted-subset replicate PCRs was 150 to 200 ng DNA, 30,000 or so T cell genomes. Profiled with immunoSEQ multiplex PCR; TCRdb holds only in-frame clones, not every one. The sample lists more than 1.2 million clones; less than 99% were seen once. Study results and limitations: The study drew on few donors, limiting represented genetic and exposure-history diversity. The researchers took only blood, and tissue repertoires probably look different.

The material sequenced was naive CD4+ T cells sorted from blood. As to subset: CD45RA+ positively selected. The clonotype was recovered from a man aged 30 to 39 in good health. The chain uses TRBV29-1 and TRBJ1-2; D uncertain. The DNA of the CDR3 is TGCAGCGCGGGAGGTGAGAAAAACTATGGCTACACCTTC. Its protein product is CSAGGEKNYGYTF.